This T cell receptor beta chain came from a study of vaccination and CD4 T cells after COVID-19. General study points: Clonotypes reactive to SARS-CoV-2 had a median that went up from about 22 to 38, but not significantly.

Stated treatment: roughly 11-day PBMC culture with coronavirus spike peptide pools or control peptides (ViraFEST assay). Cultured CD4+ T cell DNA was sequenced using the Oncomine TCR Beta short-read assay. Via MiXCR, TCRdb re-called the PCR reads, giving one row per CDR3 protein. The data hold about 16,000 distinct CDR3 sequences, with approximately 50% observed a single time. This CDR3 spans 15 amino acids. From germline, CDR1 is DFQATT and CDR2 SNEGSKA (reference sequence). J was trimmed by 5 bases and V by 6 bases; bases with no gene match: 9. A word on this clonotype: Its antigen is not known.

The rearrangement links TRBV20-1 to TRBJ2-3, with TRBD2 identical over 12 bases. The sequence was collected from a human donor with COVID-19. The starting material was cultured CD4+ T cells from blood, obtained after SARS-CoV-2 vaccination. The CDR3 region has the DNA TGCAGTGCATGGACTAGCGGGGACCCAGGAGATACGCAGTATTTT. Residues: CSAWTSGDPGDTQYF.